This T cell receptor beta chain was obtained from a study of CD8 T cells in Susac syndrome. In its sample, this clonotype was seen once. Reverse transcription of about 0.5 to 1 ug RNA used random hexamers. TCRdb re-called the immunoSEQ multiplex PCR reads with MiXCR, one entry per CDR3 protein. Counted here are about 70,000 distinct CDR3 sequences, 95% occurring once; the ten biggest clones make up roughly 0.24%. Trimming removed 4 bases from V and 8 bases from J, with 15 bases in between. The CDR3 runs 13 residues. CDR1 SGDLS and CDR2 YYNGEE come from the germline V gene. This rearrangement joins TRBV9 to TRBJ1-1, with D tentatively TRBD1 (5 bases). This sequence originates from a human donor in good health. The sample comprised CD8+ T cells from PBMCs. The CDR3 nucleotides are TGTGCCAGCAGCTATGGGGGTATCACCGAAGCTTTCTTT. Translation gives CASSYGGITEAFF.